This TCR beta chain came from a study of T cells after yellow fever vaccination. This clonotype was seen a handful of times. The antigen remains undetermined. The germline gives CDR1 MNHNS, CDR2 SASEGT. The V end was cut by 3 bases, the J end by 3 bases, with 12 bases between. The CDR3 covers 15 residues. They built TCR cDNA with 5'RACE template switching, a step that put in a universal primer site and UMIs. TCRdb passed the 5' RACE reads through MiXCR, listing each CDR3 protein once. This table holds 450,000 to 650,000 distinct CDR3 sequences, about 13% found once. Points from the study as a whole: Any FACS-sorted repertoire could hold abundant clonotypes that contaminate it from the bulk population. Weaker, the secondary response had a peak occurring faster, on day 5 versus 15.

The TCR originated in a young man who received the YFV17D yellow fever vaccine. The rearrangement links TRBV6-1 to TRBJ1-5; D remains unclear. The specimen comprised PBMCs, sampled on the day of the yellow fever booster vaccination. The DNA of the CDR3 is TGTGCCAGCAGTGAGACCCAACAACACAATCAGCCCCAGCATTTT. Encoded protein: CASSETQQHNQPQHF.